A selection of T cell receptor beta chains follows, all from one sample in a study of beta chain features in type 1 diabetes. Clones were read by immunoSEQ multiplex PCR, and TCRdb kept only the in-frame ones, dropping some. The data contain under 400,000 clones, 10% to 15% of them singletons. Sequenced input: naive CD4+ T cells from blood. The receptors were sampled from a woman under 30 with type 1 diabetes. Each CDR3 is given with its conserved first and last residue. D genes are given only for firm matches. Rows give clone size only sometimes, using once, few, many, or a class for an expanded clone.

v_call	j_call	d_call	clone_size	cdr3_aa	cdr3_nt
TRBV5-1	TRBJ2-7	TRBD1	-	CASSLDGDSNYEQYF	TGCGCCAGCAGCTTGGACGGGGACAGCAACTACGAGCAGTACTTC
TRBV5-4	TRBJ2-3	-	few	CASSLSYRSTDTQYF	TGTGCCAGCAGCTTGTCTTACAGGTCCACAGATACGCAGTATTTT
TRBV18	TRBJ2-7	TRBD1	-	CASSPGTGSGYEQYF	TGTGCCAGCTCACCCGGGACAGGGTCGGGTTACGAGCAGTACTTC
TRBV25-1	TRBJ2-7	-	few	CASSAGFGYEQYF	TGTGCCAGCAGTGCGGGGTTTGGGTACGAGCAGTACTTC
TRBV6-5	TRBJ2-5	-	-	CASTGFQETQYF	TGTGCCAGCACGGGATTCCAAGAGACCCAGTACTTC
TRBV28	TRBJ2-5	TRBD1	-	CASSLDRGQETQYF	TGTGCCAGCAGTCTGGACAGGGGGCAAGAGACCCAGTACTTC
TRBV2	TRBJ1-3	-	few	CASRGQSVSGNTIYF	TGTGCCAGCAGAGGACAGTCCGTCTCTGGAAACACCATATATTTT
TRBV29-1	TRBJ2-3	TRBD2	few	CSVGAPQRGSTDTQYF	TGCAGCGTTGGGGCCCCGCAGCGGGGGTCCACAGATACGCAGTATTTT
TRBV29-1	TRBJ1-4	TRBD1	-	CSVGDSLNEKLFF	TGCAGCGTTGGGGACAGCCTTAATGAAAAACTGTTTTTT
TRBV29-1	TRBJ1-5	-	few	CSVDGLNQPQHF	TGCAGCGTTGACGGTCTAAATCAGCCCCAGCATTTT
TRBV7-2	TRBJ2-7	-	-	CASSLGAYEQYF	TGTGCCAGCAGCTTAGGAGCCTACGAGCAGTACTTC
TRBV29-1	TRBJ2-1	TRBD1	few	CSVVKTGGAYNEQFF	TGCAGCGTCGTTAAAACAGGGGGCGCTTACAATGAGCAGTTCTTC
TRBV4-3	TRBJ2-1	-	few	CASSQESNYNEQFF	TGCGCCAGCAGCCAAGAGTCCAATTACAATGAGCAGTTCTTC
TRBV9	TRBJ2-3	-	-	CASSVGSASTDTQYF	TGTGCCAGCAGCGTAGGAAGCGCTAGCACAGATACGCAGTATTTT
TRBV5-1	TRBJ2-3	TRBD2	few	CASSLAGGPSDTQYF	TGCGCCAGCAGCTTGGCGGGAGGGCCATCAGATACGCAGTATTTT
TRBV28	TRBJ1-5	TRBD1	-	CASSTRQGNAVYQPQHF	TGTGCCAGCAGTACCAGACAGGGGAATGCTGTTTATCAGCCCCAGCATTTT
TRBV29-1	TRBJ2-7	TRBD2	-	CSVDSGTSVSYEQYF	TGCAGCGTGGATTCCGGGACTAGCGTCTCCTACGAGCAGTACTTC
TRBV2	TRBJ1-2	-	-	CASSDGEAYGYTF	TGTGCCAGCAGTGACGGTGAAGCCTATGGCTACACCTTC
TRBV29-1	TRBJ1-1	-	-	CSVGRGGNTEAFF	TGCAGCGTTGGGCGGGGGGGGAACACTGAAGCTTTCTTT
TRBV28	TRBJ2-7	TRBD2	-	CASSLGGSGRGEQYF	TGTGCCAGCAGTTTAGGTGGTAGCGGGAGGGGGGAGCAGTACTTC
TRBV21-1	TRBJ2-7	-	few	CARRLLQEENYEQYF	TGTGCCCGGCGCCTTCTCCAAGAGGAGAACTACGAGCAGTACTTC
TRBV2	TRBJ2-1	-	-	CASSDAKATRTNEQFF	TGTGCCAGCAGTGATGCGAAAGCCACGCGTACGAATGAGCAGTTCTTC
TRBV6-1	TRBJ2-5	-	few	CASSRWRETQYF	TGTGCCAGCAGCCGATGGAGGGAGACCCAGTACTTC
TRBV25-1	TRBJ1-4	-	-	CASSDLNREKLFF	TGTGCCAGCAGTGACCTAAACCGGGAAAAACTGTTTTTT
TRBV5-5	TRBJ2-5	-	few	CASSYPGPRETQYF	TGTGCCAGCAGCTACCCTGGGCCACGAGAGACCCAGTACTTC
TRBV6-5	TRBJ2-3	TRBD2	-	CASSYSAGGSDTQYF	TGTGCCAGCAGTTACTCAGCGGGAGGGTCAGATACGCAGTATTTT
TRBV15	TRBJ1-3	-	few	CATSRDPGSGNTIYF	TGTGCCACCAGCAGAGATCCCGGCTCTGGAAACACCATATATTTT
TRBV29-1	TRBJ2-7	-	-	CSVEYRGEQYF	TGCAGCGTTGAATATCGGGGCGAGCAGTACTTC
TRBV4-3	TRBJ2-3	-	few	CASSQGRRLPPRDTQYF	TGCGCCAGCAGCCAAGGACGGCGGCTCCCGCCAAGGGATACGCAGTATTTT
TRBV28	TRBJ2-7	-	few	CASSSRFQARYEQYF	TGTGCCAGCAGTTCAAGGTTCCAGGCCCGCTACGAGCAGTACTTC
TRBV29-1	TRBJ2-7	-	few	CSVGNRLGNEQYF	TGCAGCGTTGGGAATCGACTAGGGAACGAGCAGTACTTC
TRBV7-9	TRBJ2-7	TRBD2	few	CASSLGGSRREFSYEQYF	TGTGCCAGCAGCTTAGGAGGCTCGCGGCGGGAGTTCTCCTACGAGCAGTACTTC
TRBV7-2	TRBJ2-7	-	few	CASSLGGWSSYEQYF	TGTGCCAGCAGCTTAGGCGGGTGGAGCTCCTACGAGCAGTACTTC
TRBV30	TRBJ1-1	-	few	CAWSTYGIPEAFF	TGTGCCTGGAGTACTTACGGGATTCCTGAAGCTTTCTTT
TRBV9	TRBJ2-7	TRBD1	few	CASSPEGTGFREQYF	TGTGCCAGCAGCCCAGAGGGGACAGGGTTCCGGGAGCAGTACTTC
TRBV11-2	TRBJ1-6	-	-	CASRMSGGRGYSPLHF	TGTGCCAGCAGGATGAGTGGTGGAAGGGGTTATTCACCCCTCCACTTT
TRBV19	TRBJ2-3	TRBD1	few	CASSIPGQVTDTQYF	TGTGCCAGTAGTATCCCGGGACAGGTCACAGATACGCAGTATTTT
TRBV14	TRBJ2-7	TRBD1	few	CASSRDRVYEQYF	TGTGCCAGCAGCCGGGACAGGGTGTATGAGCAGTACTTC
TRBV7-9	TRBJ1-1	TRBD1	few	CASRPQGENTEAFF	TGTGCCAGCCGACCGCAGGGGGAGAACACTGAAGCTTTCTTT
TRBV5-1	TRBJ2-5	TRBD1	-	CASRSPRTGGEETQYF	TGCGCCAGCAGAAGCCCCCGGACAGGGGGAGAAGAGACCCAGTACTTC
TRBV7-2	TRBJ2-7	-	few	CASSLQGFEQYF	TGTGCCAGCAGCTTGCAGGGGTTCGAGCAGTACTTC
TRBV7-3	TRBJ2-3	-	few	CASSPGDRTDTQYF	TGTGCCAGCAGCCCGGGTGATCGCACAGATACGCAGTATTTT
TRBV5-1	TRBJ2-5	-	few	CASSDGIQETQYF	TGCGCCAGCAGCGACGGGATTCAAGAGACCCAGTACTTC
TRBV11-3	TRBJ2-1	-	-	CASSGRATGDEQFF	TGTGCCAGCTCAGGGCGAGCGACGGGCGATGAGCAGTTCTTC
TRBV28	TRBJ2-6	-	-	CASSSLTAVGLSGANVLTF	TGTGCCAGCAGTTCCCTAACAGCCGTGGGCCTCTCTGGGGCCAACGTCCTGACTTTC
TRBV19	TRBJ1-5	-	-	CASRGGVHSQPQHF	TGTGCCAGTAGGGGGGGAGTGCATTCTCAGCCCCAGCATTTT
TRBV6-6	TRBJ2-7	TRBD1	-	CASSYTGTGPGEQYF	TGTGCCAGCAGTTATACAGGGACAGGGCCGGGCGAGCAGTACTTC
TRBV5-1	TRBJ2-7	TRBD2	few	CASSIPRGGSYEQYF	TGCGCCAGCAGCATCCCACGCGGGGGGTCATACGAGCAGTACTTC
TRBV7-3	TRBJ1-2	TRBD1	few	CASSFGGTGKRGYTF	TGTGCCAGCAGCTTCGGAGGGACAGGGAAACGGGGCTACACCTTC
TRBV2	TRBJ2-3	-	-	CASSDRGWADTQYF	TGTGCCAGCAGTGATCGCGGGTGGGCAGATACGCAGTATTTT
TRBV14	TRBJ2-5	-	few	CASSTRRGETQYF	TGTGCCAGCAGCACCCGTAGGGGAGAGACCCAGTACTTC
TRBV15	TRBJ1-5	TRBD1	few	CATSRGQGQGQPQHF	TGTGCCACCAGCAGAGGACAGGGGCAGGGTCAGCCCCAGCATTTT
TRBV18	TRBJ2-7	TRBD2	few	CASSPPSRGGDYEQYF	TGTGCCAGCTCACCACCCTCGCGGGGGGGTGACTACGAGCAGTACTTC
TRBV29-1	TRBJ2-3	TRBD2	few	CSVLGLAASTDTQYF	TGCAGCGTTCTTGGACTAGCGGCTAGCACAGATACGCAGTATTTT
TRBV18	TRBJ2-7	-	-	CASSPGGGGYYEQYF	TGTGCCAGCTCACCTGGAGGGGGCGGATACTACGAGCAGTACTTC